This TCR beta chain was sequenced during a study of cytomegalovirus exposure and HLA in healthy donors. Study at large: Of roughly 400 genotyped donors, 81% grouped in the Caucasian-associated ancestry cluster.

This CDR3 comprises 11 residues. Germline V gene data show CDR1 as MNHEY and CDR2 as SMNVEV (reference sequence). Trimming pared 6 bases from V and 3 bases from J, leaving 6 bases between. Amplification used 60 Vbeta primers and 13 Jbeta primers. TCRdb keeps only in-frame clones here, not all; method: immunoSEQ multiplex PCR. There are around 100,000 clones in the sample; around 57% occur only once, and 4.5% to 5% lies in the top ten. Study-level findings and limits: Across HLA loci, a later analysis found differing TCR association rates, with DRB1 most and HLA-C fewest.

As regards this clone: The target antigen is unknown. This same CDR3 is encoded by further DNA sequences in the sample.

The TCR was taken from a human donor in good health. J is TRBJ2-7 and V is TRBV27; D not certain. The sample comprised PBMCs. This chain's CDR3 is CASSHGYEQYF. CDR3 DNA sequence: TGTGCCAGCAGCCACGGCTACGAGCAGTACTTC.